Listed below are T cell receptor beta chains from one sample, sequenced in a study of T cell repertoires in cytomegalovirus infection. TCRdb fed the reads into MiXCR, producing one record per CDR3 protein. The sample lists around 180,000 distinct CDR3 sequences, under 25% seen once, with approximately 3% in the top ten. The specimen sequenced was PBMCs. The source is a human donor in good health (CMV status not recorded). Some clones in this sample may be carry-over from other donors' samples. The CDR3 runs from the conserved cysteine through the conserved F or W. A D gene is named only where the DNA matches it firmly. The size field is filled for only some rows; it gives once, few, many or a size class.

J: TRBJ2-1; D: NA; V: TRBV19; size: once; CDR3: CASKEGSTYNEQFF; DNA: TGTGCCAGTAAGGAGGGGTCCACCTACAATGAGCAGTTCTTC
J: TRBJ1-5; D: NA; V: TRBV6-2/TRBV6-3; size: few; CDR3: CASSYSEPGRVQPQHF; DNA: TGTGCCAGCAGTTACTCGGAGCCAGGGAGGGTACAGCCCCAGCATTTT
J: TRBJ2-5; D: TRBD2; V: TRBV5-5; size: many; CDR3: CASSRLGSGRQETQYF; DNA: TGTGCCAGCAGCCGACTCGGTAGCGGGCGCCAAGAGACCCAGTACTTC
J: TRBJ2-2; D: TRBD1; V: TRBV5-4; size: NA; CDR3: CASSFRTGGTGELFF; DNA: TGTGCCAGCAGCTTCCGGACAGGGGGAACCGGGGAGCTGTTTTTT
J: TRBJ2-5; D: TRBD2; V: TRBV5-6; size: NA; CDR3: CASSLRAGVQETQYF; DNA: TGTGCCAGCAGCTTGAGAGCGGGGGTTCAAGAGACCCAGTACTTC
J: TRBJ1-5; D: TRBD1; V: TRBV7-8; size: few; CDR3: CASSSGQGINQPQHF; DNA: TGTGCCAGCAGCTCGGGACAGGGGATTAATCAGCCCCAGCATTTT
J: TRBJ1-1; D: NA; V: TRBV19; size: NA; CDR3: CASSIIGTLNTEAFF; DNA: TGTGCCAGTAGTATAATCGGGACACTGAACACTGAAGCTTTCTTT
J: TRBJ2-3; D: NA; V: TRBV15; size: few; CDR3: CATSRERAATDTQYF; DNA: TGTGCCACCAGCAGAGAGAGGGCAGCCACAGATACGCAGTATTTT
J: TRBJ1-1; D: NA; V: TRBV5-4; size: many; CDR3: CASSLARANTEAFF; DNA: TGTGCCAGCAGCTTGGCAAGGGCGAACACTGAAGCTTTCTTT
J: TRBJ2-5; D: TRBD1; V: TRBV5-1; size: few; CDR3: CASSLGDRVQETQYF; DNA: TGCGCCAGCAGCTTGGGGGACAGGGTACAAGAGACCCAGTACTTC
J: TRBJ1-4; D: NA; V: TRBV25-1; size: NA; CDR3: CASSSVRDGLNEKLFF; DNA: TGTGCCAGCAGCTCGGTCCGGGACGGATTAAATGAAAAACTGTTTTTT
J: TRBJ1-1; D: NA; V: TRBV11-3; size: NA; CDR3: CASSLDIYRAGEAFF; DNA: TGTGCCAGCAGCTTAGATATATACAGGGCAGGTGAAGCTTTCTTT
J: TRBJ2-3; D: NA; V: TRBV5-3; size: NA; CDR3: CASSIVSDTQYF; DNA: TGTGCCAGCAGCATAGTATCAGATACGCAGTATTTT
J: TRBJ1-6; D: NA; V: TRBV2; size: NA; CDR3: CASSEGTVNSPLHF; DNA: TGTGCCAGCAGTGAAGGGACAGTTAATTCACCCCTCCACTTT
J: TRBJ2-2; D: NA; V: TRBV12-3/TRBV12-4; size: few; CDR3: CASSRTLTGELFF; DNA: TGTGCCAGCAGTAGGACCCTAACCGGGGAGCTGTTTTTT
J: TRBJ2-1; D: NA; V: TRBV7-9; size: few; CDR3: CASSSGFSPLEQFF; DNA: TGTGCCAGCAGCTCAGGGTTTTCTCCCCTGGAGCAGTTCTTC
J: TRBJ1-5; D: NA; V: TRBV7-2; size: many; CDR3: CASSSGDPYQPQHF; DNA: TGTGCCAGCAGCTCAGGGGACCCTTATCAGCCCCAGCATTTT
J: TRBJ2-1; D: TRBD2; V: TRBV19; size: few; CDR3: CASSMDSGGAYNEQFF; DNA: TGTGCCAGTAGTATGGATAGCGGGGGGGCTTACAATGAGCAGTTCTTC
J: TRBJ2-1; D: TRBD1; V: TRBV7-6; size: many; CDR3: CASSPAAGGLTTLYNEQFF; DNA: TGTGCCAGCAGCCCTGCGGCAGGGGGCCTTACAACCCTATACAATGAGCAGTTCTTC
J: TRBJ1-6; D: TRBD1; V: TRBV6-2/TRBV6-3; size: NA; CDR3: CASSPGTGDPPLHF; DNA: TGTGCCAGCAGTCCCGGGACAGGGGACCCACCCCTCCACTTT
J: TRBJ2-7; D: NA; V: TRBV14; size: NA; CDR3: CASSRDTGFSYEQYF; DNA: TGTGCCAGCAGCCGAGATACAGGTTTCTCCTACGAGCAGTACTTC
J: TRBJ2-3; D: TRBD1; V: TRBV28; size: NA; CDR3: CASSTRDSPTDTQYF; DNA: TGTGCCAGCAGTACCCGGGACAGCCCCACAGATACGCAGTATTTT
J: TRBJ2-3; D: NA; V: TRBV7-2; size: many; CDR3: CASSPGVVDTQYF; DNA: TGTGCCAGCAGCCCTGGGGTAGTGGATACGCAGTATTTT
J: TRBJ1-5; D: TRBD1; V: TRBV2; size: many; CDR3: CASSAGTGDQPQHF; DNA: TGTGCCAGCAGTGCGGGGACAGGCGATCAGCCCCAGCATTTT
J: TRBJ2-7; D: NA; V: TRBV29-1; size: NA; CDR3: CSVGERSYEQYF; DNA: TGCAGCGTGGGGGAAAGATCCTACGAGCAGTACTTC
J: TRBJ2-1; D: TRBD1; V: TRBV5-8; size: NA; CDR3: CASSLWTGSPDFNEQFF; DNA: TGTGCCAGCAGCTTGTGGACAGGGAGCCCGGACTTCAATGAGCAGTTCTTC
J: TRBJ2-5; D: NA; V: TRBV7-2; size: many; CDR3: CASSRPQETQYF; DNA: TGTGCCAGCAGCCGGCCTCAAGAGACCCAGTACTTC
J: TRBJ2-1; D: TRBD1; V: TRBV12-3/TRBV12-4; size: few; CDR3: CASSLTGFDEQFF; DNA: TGTGCCAGCAGCTTGACAGGGTTCGATGAGCAGTTCTTC
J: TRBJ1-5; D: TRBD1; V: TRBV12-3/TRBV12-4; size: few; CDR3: CASSGQGSQPQHF; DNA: TGTGCCAGCAGTGGACAGGGATCGCAGCCCCAGCATTTT
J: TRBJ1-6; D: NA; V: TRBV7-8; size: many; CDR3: CASSLGAGENSPLHF; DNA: TGTGCCAGCAGCTTAGGGGCAGGGGAGAATTCACCCCTCCACTTT
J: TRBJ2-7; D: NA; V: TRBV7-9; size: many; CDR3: CASSSDAYEQYF; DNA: TGTGCCAGCAGCTCTGACGCGTACGAGCAGTACTTC
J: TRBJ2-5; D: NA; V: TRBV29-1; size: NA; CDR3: CSVEGLAETQYF; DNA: TGCAGCGTTGAAGGTCTAGCAGAGACCCAGTACTTC
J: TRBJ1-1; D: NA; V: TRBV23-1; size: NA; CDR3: CASSQTTESRNTEAFF; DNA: TGCGCCAGCAGTCAGACGACTGAGAGCCGGAACACTGAAGCTTTCTTT
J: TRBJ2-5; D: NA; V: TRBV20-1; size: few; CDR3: CSASQLASETQYF; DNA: TGCAGTGCTAGTCAACTCGCTTCGGAGACCCAGTACTTC
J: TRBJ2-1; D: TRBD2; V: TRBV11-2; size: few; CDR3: CASSLDHRSGASSYNEQFF; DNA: TGTGCCAGCAGCTTAGATCATAGGAGCGGGGCAAGCTCCTACAATGAGCAGTTCTTC
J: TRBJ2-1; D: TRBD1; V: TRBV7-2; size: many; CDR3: CASSPRQGPSLGQFF; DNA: TGTGCCAGCAGCCCGAGACAGGGGCCTTCTTTGGGGCAGTTCTTC
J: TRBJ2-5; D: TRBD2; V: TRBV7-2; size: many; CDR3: CASSPNRLAGGYETQYF; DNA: TGTGCCAGCAGCCCAAATCGACTAGCGGGAGGCTATGAGACCCAGTACTTC
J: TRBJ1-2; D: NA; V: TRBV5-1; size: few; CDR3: CASSSDGGNGYTF; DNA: TGCGCCAGCAGCTCGGACGGGGGAAATGGCTACACCTTC
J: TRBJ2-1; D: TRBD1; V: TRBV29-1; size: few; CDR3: CSVEVPPRASGGSYNEQFF; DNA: TGCAGCGTTGAAGTCCCCCCCAGGGCTTCAGGGGGCTCCTACAATGAGCAGTTCTTC
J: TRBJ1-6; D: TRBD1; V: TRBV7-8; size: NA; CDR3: CASSLSTTGTGNNSPLHF; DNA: TGTGCCAGCAGCTTATCGACAACCGGGACAGGCAATAATTCACCCCTCCACTTT
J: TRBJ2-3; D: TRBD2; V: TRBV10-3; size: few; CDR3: CAISLGLAQGDTQYF; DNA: TGTGCCATCAGTCTGGGACTAGCGCAGGGAGATACGCAGTATTTT
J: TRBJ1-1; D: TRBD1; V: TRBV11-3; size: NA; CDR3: CASSLEGTGATKDTEAFF; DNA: TGTGCCAGCAGCTTAGAAGGGACAGGGGCTACGAAGGACACTGAAGCTTTCTTT
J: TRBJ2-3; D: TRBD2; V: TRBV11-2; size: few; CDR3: CASSPTTSGARGTQYF; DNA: TGTGCCAGCAGCCCTACGACTAGCGGGGCACGGGGTACGCAGTATTTT
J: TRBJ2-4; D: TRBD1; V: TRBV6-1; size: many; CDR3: CASSTGQGNIQYF; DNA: TGTGCCAGCAGTACTGGACAGGGTAACATTCAGTACTTC
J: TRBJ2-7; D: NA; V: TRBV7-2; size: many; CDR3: CASSRAAYEQYF; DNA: TGTGCCAGCAGCCGAGCCGCGTACGAGCAGTACTTC
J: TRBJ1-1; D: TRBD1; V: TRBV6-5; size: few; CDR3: CASSQDRGDMNTEAFF; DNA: TGTGCCAGCAGTCAGGACAGGGGAGACATGAACACTGAAGCTTTCTTT
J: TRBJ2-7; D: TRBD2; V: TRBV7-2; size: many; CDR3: CASSLVASGVSEQYF; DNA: TGTGCCAGCAGCTTAGTGGCTAGCGGGGTCTCCGAGCAGTACTTC
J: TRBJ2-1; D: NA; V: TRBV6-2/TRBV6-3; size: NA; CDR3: CASSYGGEEQFF; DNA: TGTGCCAGCAGTTATGGGGGCGAGGAGCAGTTCTTC
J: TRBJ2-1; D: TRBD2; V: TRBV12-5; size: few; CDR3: CASRLAANEQFF; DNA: TGTGCTAGTCGTCTAGCGGCAAATGAGCAGTTCTTC
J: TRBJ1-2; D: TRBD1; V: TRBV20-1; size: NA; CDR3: CSAKGTGGPVMDGYTF; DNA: TGCAGTGCTAAGGGGACAGGGGGCCCGGTAATGGACGGCTACACCTTC
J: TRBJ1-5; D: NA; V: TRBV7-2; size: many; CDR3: CASSLALGSNQPQHF; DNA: TGTGCCAGCAGCTTAGCTTTAGGAAGCAATCAGCCCCAGCATTTT
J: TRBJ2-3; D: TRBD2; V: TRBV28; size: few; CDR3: CASSAKGLAGSDTQYF; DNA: TGTGCCAGCAGTGCAAAGGGACTAGCGGGCTCGGATACGCAGTATTTT
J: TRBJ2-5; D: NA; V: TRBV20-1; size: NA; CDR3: CSARDARAQETQYF; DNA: TGCAGTGCTAGAGATGCCCGGGCCCAAGAGACCCAGTACTTC
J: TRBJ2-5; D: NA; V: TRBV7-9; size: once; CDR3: CASSSRNSPWTQYF; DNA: TGTGCCAGCAGTTCGCGGAATTCCCCATGGACCCAGTACTTC
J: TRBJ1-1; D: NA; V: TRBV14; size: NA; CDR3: CASSQVGSPNTEAFF; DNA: TGTGCCAGCAGCCAAGTCGGCAGCCCGAACACTGAAGCTTTCTTT
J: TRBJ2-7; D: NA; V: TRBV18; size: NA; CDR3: CASSQDRKGTYEQYF; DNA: TGTGCCAGCTCCCAAGACAGAAAAGGTACCTACGAGCAGTACTTC
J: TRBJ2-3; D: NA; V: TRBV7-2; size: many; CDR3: CASSSGWADTQYF; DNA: TGTGCCAGCAGCTCGGGGTGGGCAGATACGCAGTATTTT
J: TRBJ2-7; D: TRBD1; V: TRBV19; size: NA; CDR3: CATGQGLREQYF; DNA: TGTGCCACCGGACAGGGTTTGCGGGAGCAGTACTTC